This TCR beta chain emerged from a study of cytomegalovirus exposure and HLA in healthy donors. Looked up from germline, CDR1 is SGHTA and CDR2 is FQGNSA. V gave up 3 bases and J gave up 2 bases; unmatched junction bases: 1. The CDR3 extends over 13 amino acids. Study-level results: Data from an earlier analysis indicated that most TCR beta V segments were productive either about 87% or about 30% of the time. Researchers left out some V segments, among them TRBV6-2 and TRBV6-3, as indistinguishable.

With 60 Vbeta and 13 Jbeta primers, the PCR was carried out. Produced via immunoSEQ multiplex PCR; TCRdb's table is partial and in-frame only. The repertoire includes over 150,000 clones, around 80% of them detected once, and under 2.5% sits in the top ten. Remarks on this clone: Its antigen is undetermined. The sample has other DNA sequences that encode this CDR3 too.

The sample consisted of PBMCs. The chain recombines TRBV7-2 with TRBJ2-7, with 7 bases that match TRBD2. The source of this sequence is a man in his forties in good health and CMV-seronegative. Written as DNA, the CDR3 is TGTGCCAGCAGCTTGGGAGGGACCTACGAGCAGTACTTC. Its translation is CASSLGGTYEQYF.